Each of the 20 T cell receptor beta chains below was sequenced from the same sample in a study of blood T cells in healthy people across ages (dated by TCRdb to 2014 to 2015). Library preparation employed 5' RACE. Sequencing instrument: Illumina HiSeq 2500. A second PCR of about 7 to 12 cycles was run with a J-beta primer mix and a sample-barcoded 5' primer. TCRdb cleaned the public reads at Q25 with fastp, built clones with MiXCR and kept in-frame beta chains. Here each entry gathers all rows of one CDR3 protein and keeps the most common genes and DNA. This sample has about 1.6 million distinct CDR3 sequences in its table, and 30% to 40% of those were observed once. The ten most abundant clones make up approximately 10% of the sample. The sequenced material came from blood. These receptors were collected from a woman in her 30s in good health.

In this sample, this clonotype turned up many times. V gene TRBV7-2 combines with J gene TRBJ2-1, with 7 bases fitting TRBD2. V dropped 4 bases and J dropped 6; count of bases not matched to a gene: 3. Germline-derived CDR1 and CDR2 are SGHTA and FQGNSA. The CDR3 totals 13 residues. CDR3 coding DNA: TGTGCCAGCAGCTCGACTAGCCCCAATGAGCAGTTCTTC. Translating gives CASSSTSPNEQFF.

A few counts support this clonotype. CDR3 DNA: TGTGCCAGCTCACCACCACAGGGTTACACTGAAGCTTTCTTT. This encodes CASSPPQGYTEAFF. V gene TRBV18 combines with J gene TRBJ1-1, with D perhaps matching TRBD1 (6 bases). Germline V gene sequence: CDR1 KGHSH, CDR2 LQKENI. This CDR3 is 14 amino acids long. The V gene lost 0 bases and the J gene lost 3 bases, with 8 bases spanning the gap. Together with reference TRBV18 and TRBJ1-1, the CDR3 gives the full variable domain: NAGVMQNPRHLVRRRGQEARLRCSPMKGHSHVYWYRQLPEEGLKFMVYLQKENIIDESGMPKERFSAEFPKEGPSILRIQQVVRGDSAAYFCASSPPQGYTEAFFGQGTRLTVV.

The chain employs TRBV5-1 and TRBJ1-2; 8 nucleotides agree with TRBD1. With 2 bases clipped from V and 6 bases from J, the junction kept 6 bases outside the gene matches. The CDR3 length is 14 residues. Germline CDR1 SGHRS, CDR2 YFSETQ. The CDR3 protein is CASSFQGAQNGYTF. CDR3 bases: TGCGCCAGCAGCTTCCAGGGGGCGCAGAATGGCTACACCTTC.

V is TRBV5-1 and J is TRBJ2-2; D is ambiguous. This CDR3 is 15 amino acids long. Germline CDR1 SGHRS, CDR2 YFSETQ. V lost 1 base and J lost 2, with 9 bases in between. CDR3 amino acids: CASSLRKGNTGELFF. CDR3 nucleotide sequence: TGCGCCAGCAGCTTGAGAAAGGGAAACACCGGGGAGCTGTTTTTT.

The chain uses TRBV6-5 and TRBJ2-1; D might be TRBD2 (5 bases). Germline loops: CDR1 MNHEY, CDR2 SVGAGI. The CDR3 has 17 amino acids. V lost 0 bases and J lost 4, with 16 bases in between. CDR3 in amino acids: CASSYSMDGGWYNEQFF. In nucleotides, the CDR3 is TGTGCCAGCAGTTACTCGATGGATGGCGGGTGGTACAATGAGCAGTTCTTC.

The V gene is TRBV20-1, the J gene TRBJ2-5; 10 bases agree with TRBD2. The V and J ends lost 5 bases and 5 bases, in that order; junction bases with no gene match: 11. This CDR3 contains 15 residues. Germline CDR1 and CDR2: DFQATT and SNEGSKA (reference sequence). The CDR3 here is CSAPRGAGGPETQYF. CDR3 DNA: TGCAGTGCTCCGAGAGGAGCGGGGGGGCCCGAGACCCAGTACTTC.

The genes are TRBV4-1 and TRBJ2-7; 7 bases align to TRBD1. CDR3 length: 15 amino acids. Germline V lookup: CDR1 MGHRA, CDR2 YSYEKL. The ends lost 4 bases at V and 1 base at J; junction bases unmatched: 7. The CDR3 bases are TGCGCCAGCAGCCCGGGACAGTTCCGTTCCTACGAGCAGTACTTC. Translating it yields CASSPGQFRSYEQYF.

This chain connects TRBV2 to TRBJ1-6; D perhaps matches TRBD1 (5 bases). The CDR3 covers 14 residues. V was cut by 7 bases and J by 14 bases, with 21 bases left in between. From germline, CDR1 is SNHLY and CDR2 FYNNEI. As DNA, the CDR3 is TGTGCCAGCAATCCCCGACAGTCCCCTTCGTCCCTCCACTTT. Its translation is CASNPRQSPSSLHF. Full variable domain (rest looked up from reference TRBV2 and TRBJ1-6): EPEVTQTPSHQVTQMGQEVILRCVPISNHLYFYWYRQILGQKVEFLVSFYNNEISEKSEIFDDQFSVERPDGSNFTLKIRSTKLEDSAMYFCASNPRQSPSSLHFGNGTRLTVT.

This clonotype appeared a few times. The genes are TRBV15 and TRBJ1-1; D ambiguous. Trimming shortened V by 5 bases and J by 3 bases, and 10 bases separated the two germline ends. Germline CDR1 reads LNHNV; CDR2 reads YYDKDF (reference sequence). CDR3 length: 13 residues. CDR3 DNA sequence: TGTGCCACCAGCCCAATAAGGGACACTGAAGCTTTCTTT. Its translation: CATSPIRDTEAFF. The variable domain in full, completed from reference TRBV15 and TRBJ1-1, reads DAMVIQNPRYQVTQFGKPVTLSCSQTLNHNVMYWYQQKSSQAPKLLFHYYDKDFNNEADTPDNFQSRRPNTSFCFLDIRSPGLGDTAMYLCATSPIRDTEAFFGQGTRLTVV.

The chain uses TRBV6-1 and TRBJ1-5, with a weak D call TRBD1 (6 bases). From germline, CDR1 is MNHNS and CDR2 SASEGT. V lost 6 bases and J 7 bases, leaving 16 bases between the germline ends. CDR3 length: 14 amino acids. The CDR3 DNA reads as TGTGCCAGCAGCCTGACCCAGGGGAAGCAGCCCCAGCATTTT. Amino acid sequence: CASSLTQGKQPQHF.

This clonotype was observed a few times. The chain uses TRBV15 and TRBJ2-1, with 8 bases aligning to TRBD1. CDR1 LNHNV and CDR2 YYDKDF come from the germline V gene (reference sequence). V was pared by 0 bases and J by 3 bases, with 4 bases of the junction left unmatched. CDR3 length: 16 residues. For the CDR3, the DNA is TGTGCCACCAGCAGAGACGGGACAGGTCACTACAATGAGCAGTTCTTC. Translation gives CATSRDGTGHYNEQFF.

In its sample, this clonotype was seen a few times. The chain is built from TRBV12-3 or TRBV12-4 and TRBJ2-1; 9 bases line up with TRBD2. The length of the CDR3 is 15 residues. Trimming removed 3 bases from V and 8 bases from J; junction bases left unmatched: 8. CDR3 in amino acids: CASSFRSSGKDEQFF. The CDR3 DNA reads as TGTGCCAGCAGTTTTCGGTCTAGCGGGAAGGATGAGCAGTTCTTC.

As concerns this clonotype: A much larger clone sits a single nucleotide away, making a read error possible. This sequence joins TRBV4-2 and TRBJ2-3; possibly TRBD2 for D (6 bases). Germline V lookup: CDR1 LGHNA, CDR2 YNFKEQ. Between the trimmed V and J ends, which lost 0 bases and 2 bases, there was a span of 12 bases. The CDR3 extends over 16 amino acids. DNA for the CDR3: TGTGCCAGCAGCCAAGAAGGGGAGGCCCCCACAGATACGCAGTATTTT. It is translated as CASSQEGEAPTDTQYF.

This clonotype was seen a handful of times. V gene TRBV7-9 combines with J gene TRBJ1-2; 7 nucleotides align to TRBD1. V trimming: 6 bases; J trimming: 3 bases; junction bases outside the gene matches: 10. The CDR3 contains 15 residues. CDR1 and CDR2 from the germline V gene are SEHNR and FQNEAQ (reference sequence). CDR3 sequence (DNA): TGTGCCAGCAGACCTCCGGGACAGTCTTACTATGGCTACACCTTC. Translated: CASRPPGQSYYGYTF.

The V call is TRBV7-9, the J call TRBJ2-4, with a tentative D call TRBD2 (6 bases). The ends were cut back, 0 bases at V and 6 bases at J, with 6 bases in the middle. Per the germline V gene, CDR1 is SEHNR and CDR2 is FQNEAQ (reference sequence). The CDR3 consists of 13 residues. The CDR3 DNA sequence: TGTGCCAGCAGCTTAGCAGCGGGAAACATTCAGTACTTC. It specifies CASSLAAGNIQYF.

This clonotype was observed a handful of times. A junction end diverges from the germline sequence, so it may reflect a read error. The chain uses TRBV28 and TRBJ2-2; D is unclear. This CDR3 contains 13 residues. Germline V gene sequence: CDR1 MDHEN, CDR2 SYDVKM. The CDR3 region has the DNA TGTGCCAGCAGATTATACGGGACCGGGGAGCTGTTTTTT. This encodes CASRLYGTGELFF.

V and J are TRBV7-6 and TRBJ2-1; D may correspond to TRBD1 or TRBD2 (5 bases each). Germline V gene lookup returns CDR1 SGHVS and CDR2 FNYEAQ. The CDR3 extends over 13 amino acids. V was trimmed by 3 bases and J by 9 bases, leaving 12 bases between them. The CDR3 nucleotides are TGTGCCAGCAGCTTGGGGGTTGTGAGTGAGCAGTTCTTC. This encodes CASSLGVVSEQFF. Supplemented by reference TRBV7-6 and TRBJ2-1, the full variable domain reads GAGVSQSPRYKVTKRGQDVALRCDPISGHVSLYWYRQALGQGPEFLTYFNYEAQQDKSGLPNDRFSAERPEGSISTLTIQRTEQRDSAMYRCASSLGVVSEQFFGPGTRLTVL.

The chain links TRBV15 to TRBJ1-5, with 10 bases that match TRBD1. V dropped 0 bases and J dropped 14; count of bases not matched to a gene: 4. Germline CDR1 and CDR2: LNHNV and YYDKDF (reference sequence). The CDR3 has 13 residues. CDR3 sequence reads: CATSRDGGQGKHF. Here the CDR3 DNA reads TGTGCCACCAGCAGAGATGGGGGACAGGGGAAGCATTTT.

This clonotype was recorded a few times. The J gene is TRBJ1-1, the V gene TRBV5-1; D possibly corresponds to TRBD1 (6 bases). The CDR3 extends over 12 amino acids. V was trimmed by 1 base and J by 7 bases, leaving 8 bases between them. CDR1 SGHRS and CDR2 YFSETQ come from the germline V gene. CDR3 loop: CASSLLQGEAFF. The CDR3 DNA is TGCGCCAGCAGCTTGCTACAGGGTGAAGCTTTCTTT. The whole variable domain, remainder taken from reference TRBV5-1 and TRBJ1-1, is KAGVTQTPRYLIKTRGQQVTLSCSPISGHRSVSWYQQTPGQGLQFLFEYFSETQRNKGNFPGRFSGRQFSNSRSEMNVSTLELGDSALYLCASSLLQGEAFFGQGTRLTVV.

The chain recombines TRBV5-1 with TRBJ2-1; 10 bases line up with TRBD2. Germline V lookup: CDR1 SGHRS, CDR2 YFSETQ. J gave up 7 bases and V 2 bases, and 6 bases lay outside the gene matches. The CDR3 consists of 15 residues. In DNA form, the CDR3 reads TGCGCCAGCAGCTTTGAGAGCGGGAGGGGTAATGAGCAGTTCTTC. Residues: CASSFESGRGNEQFF.